The 18 T cell receptor beta chains below come from one sample, sequenced in a study of cytomegalovirus exposure and HLA in healthy donors. Libraries were prepared by immunoSEQ multiplex PCR; TCRdb keeps only in-frame clonotypes and omits some of them. The sample lists roughly 240,000 clones, around nine tenths occurring once. The sequenced material came from PBMCs. The receptors stem from a man between 18 and 29 years old in good health and CMV-seronegative.

This clone was detected only a few times. The chain carries TRBV7-9 and TRBJ1-6, with a tentative D call TRBD1 (6 bases). The CDR3 is 12 residues long. Trimming shortened V by 4 bases and J by 8 bases, and 6 bases separated the two germline ends. The germline gives CDR1 SEHNR, CDR2 FQNEAQ (reference sequence). The CDR3 loop is CASSSGDSPLHF. DNA for the CDR3: TGTGCCAGCAGCTCAGGGGATTCACCCCTCCACTTT.

This clone was seen only once. V usage is TRBV4-1 and J usage is TRBJ2-1, with D perhaps TRBD2 (6 bases). Germline lookup yields CDR1 MGHRA and CDR2 YSYEKL. V was shortened by 1 base and J by 2 bases, with 18 bases between the two germline ends. The CDR3 sequence is 18 residues long. CDR3 sequence reads: CASSQVPSSGDPYNEQFF. The CDR3 nucleotides read TGCGCCAGCAGCCAAGTTCCCTCCTCGGGGGATCCCTACAATGAGCAGTTCTTC.

This clone appeared a few times. The V and J genes are TRBV27 and TRBJ2-2; weak D call: TRBD1 (5 bases). V gave up 3 bases and J gave up 4 bases, with 12 bases separating them. Germline CDR1 MNHEY, CDR2 SMNVEV (reference sequence). The CDR3 sequence is 15 residues long. DNA of the CDR3: TGTGCCAGCAGTTTCACGGAAGGGGTCACCGGGGAGCTGTTTTTT. Residues: CASSFTEGVTGELFF.

This clone was found once. This sequence joins TRBV19 and TRBJ2-2; 8 bases align to TRBD2. CDR3 length: 14 residues. The germline CDR1 and CDR2 sequences are LNHDA and SQIVND (reference sequence). Trimming removed 10 bases from V and 1 base from J; junction bases left unmatched: 5. DNA for the CDR3: TGTGCCACCCCAGCGGGGGTGAACACCGGGGAGCTGTTTTTT. This codes for CATPAGVNTGELFF.

This chain joins TRBV6-5 and TRBJ2-2; tentative D call: TRBD2 (6 bases). Trimming left V 7 bases short and J 6 bases short, with 12 bases between. This CDR3 spans 13 amino acids. In germline, CDR1 is MNHEY, CDR2 SVGAGI. The DNA of the CDR3 is TGTGCCAGCACCACGGGGGTGGCCGGGGAGCTGTTTTTT. Its protein is CASTTGVAGELFF.

J is TRBJ1-2 and V is TRBV4-2, with a tentative D call TRBD1 (6 bases). Trimming left V 0 bases short and J 3 bases short, with 20 bases between. Per germline, CDR1 LGHNA and CDR2 YNFKEQ. The CDR3 length is 18 residues. The CDR3 bases are TGTGCCAGCAGCCAAGACTACCTGGGGGCTACAGCGTACTATGGCTACACCTTC. Amino acids: CASSQDYLGATAYYGYTF.

DNA of the CDR3: TGTGCCAGCAGTTTAGCGGGGGTTAGAGAGACCCAGTACTTC. This sequence encodes CASSLAGVRETQYF. The chain joins TRBV6-1 to TRBJ2-5; 9 bases agree with TRBD2. Germline trimming cut 5 bases from V and 4 bases from J; bases unmatched to any gene: 5. The germline CDR1 and CDR2 sequences are MNHNS and SASEGT. The CDR3 loop spans 14 amino acids.

The rearrangement uses TRBV7-9 and TRBJ1-1; no clear D gene. Germline loops: CDR1 SEHNR, CDR2 FQNEAQ (reference sequence). There are 12 residues in the CDR3. Trimming left V 4 bases short and J 3 bases short, with 6 bases between. CDR3 DNA: TGTGCCAGCAGCTACGGGGACACTGAAGCTTTCTTT. Translation gives CASSYGDTEAFF.

This sequence joins TRBV11-2 and TRBJ2-7; 7 nucleotides agree with TRBD1. The CDR3 is 15 amino acids. Germline V gives CDR1 SGHAT, CDR2 FQNNGV. Trimming removed 4 bases from V and 2 bases from J; junction bases left unmatched: 8. The CDR3 DNA reads TGTGCCAGCAGCTCGCTCCGGGACAGCCCCTACGAGCAGTACTTC. This translates into CASSSLRDSPYEQYF.

The chain is built from TRBV30 and TRBJ2-1; TRBD2 matches 7 bases. The V gene end was trimmed by 0 bases and the J gene end by 10 bases; junction bases not matched to a gene: 6. CDR1 is GTSNPN, CDR2 SVGIG, per germline (reference sequence). CDR3 length equals 13 residues. CDR3 in amino acids: CAWSVTSREEQFF. Written as DNA, the CDR3 is TGTGCCTGGAGTGTGACTAGCCGGGAGGAGCAGTTCTTC.

On this clone itself: Other DNA variants within this sample encode the same CDR3. The chain employs TRBV18 and TRBJ1-5; no reliable D call. Germline V gene data show CDR1 as KGHSH and CDR2 as LQKENI. The length of the CDR3 is 14 residues. Trimming stripped 2 bases from V and 4 bases from J, with 9 bases between. CDR3 DNA: TGTGCCAGCTCACCAGGAGGCGGAAATCAGCCCCAGCATTTT. The encoded protein is CASSPGGGNQPQHF.

The chain links TRBV5-1 to TRBJ2-7; D gene uncertain. The CDR3 totals 13 residues. V lost 1 base, J lost 0 bases, and 5 bases lay in between. CDR1 SGHRS and CDR2 YFSETQ come from the germline V gene. CDR3 in DNA: TGCGCCAGCAGCTTGTATAGCTCCTACGAGCAGTACTTC. Its translation is CASSLYSSYEQYF.

The chain uses TRBV30 and TRBJ1-2; D ambiguous. Germline loops: CDR1 GTSNPN, CDR2 SVGIG (reference sequence). Trimming took off 6 bases at V and 3 bases at J, with 8 bases between the two ends. This CDR3 contains 11 residues. CDR3 residues: CACDRDYGYTF. CDR3 nucleotides: TGTGCCTGCGATCGGGACTATGGCTACACCTTC. Drawing the rest from reference TRBV30 and TRBJ1-2, the complete variable domain is SQTIHQWPATLVQPVGSPLSLECTVEGTSNPNLYWYRQAAGRGLQLLFYSVGIGQISSEVPQNLSASRPQDRQFILSSKKLLLSDSGFYLCACDRDYGYTFGSGTRLTVV.

The chain carries TRBV6-6 and TRBJ2-3, with D unresolved. This CDR3 is built from 11 residues. Trimming took off 7 bases at V and 10 bases at J, with 12 bases between the two ends. The germline V gene encodes CDR1 MNHNY and CDR2 SVGAGI (reference sequence). The CDR3 region is CASKSPVAQYF. As DNA, the CDR3 is TGTGCCAGCAAGTCTCCGGTAGCGCAGTATTTT.

The V and J genes are TRBV7-9 and TRBJ1-4; D remains ambiguous. CDR1 is SEHNR, CDR2 FQNEAQ, per germline (reference sequence). With 1 base removed from V and 0 bases from J, the gap between germline ends came to 6 bases. The CDR3 length is 15 residues. The DNA for the CDR3 is TGTGCCAGCAGCTTAGGGAGCTCAACTAATGAAAAACTGTTTTTT. It translates to CASSLGSSTNEKLFF.

The chain is built from TRBV2 and TRBJ2-4; TRBD1 aligns across 7 bases. The length of the CDR3 is 16 residues. The J segment lost 0 bases and the V segment lost 6 bases, leaving 8 bases of the junction unmatched. The germline V gene encodes CDR1 SNHLY and CDR2 FYNNEI. The DNA for the CDR3 is TGTGCCAGCAGAGATCGCGACAGGGTAGCCAAAAACATTCAGTACTTC. Translating it yields CASRDRDRVAKNIQYF.

This clone has a handful of counts. The chain employs TRBV7-2 and TRBJ1-6; D may be TRBD1 (6 bases). Germline CDR1 and CDR2: SGHTA and FQGNSA. The germline V and J ends were trimmed by 5 bases and 7 bases, with 18 bases remaining between them. The CDR3 consists of 16 residues. CDR3 DNA sequence: TGTGCCAGCAGCATATCATACAGGGACCTCAATTCACCCCTCCACTTT. As protein: CASSISYRDLNSPLHF.

The rearrangement joins TRBV7-2 to TRBJ2-1; TRBD2 might be the D (5 bases). The CDR3 runs 13 residues. CDR1 is SGHTA, CDR2 FQGNSA, per germline. The V end lost 4 bases, the J end lost 9 bases, and 13 bases lay between the germline ends. The CDR3 sequence: CASSYKAEGEQFF. The CDR3 bases are TGTGCCAGCAGCTATAAAGCAGAGGGTGAGCAGTTCTTC. Drawing the rest from reference TRBV7-2 and TRBJ2-1, the complete variable domain is GAGVSQSPSNKVTEKGKDVELRCDPISGHTALYWYRQSLGQGLEFLIYFQGNSAPDKSGLPSDRFSAERTGGSVSTLTIQRTQQEDSAVYLCASSYKAEGEQFFGPGTRLTVL.